This passage covers 29 T cell receptor beta chains from one sample sequenced in a study of PD-L1 blockade in urothelial cancer. Method: immunoSEQ multiplex PCR; TCRdb's copy keeps in-frame clones and lacks some. The sample gives 30,000 to 40,000 clones, approximately 92% of which show up once; under 9.5% is in the top ten. The input for sequencing was PBMCs, taken around atezolizumab (anti-PD-L1) treatment. These receptors all come from a man between 70 and 80 years old with urothelial cancer.

This chain links TRBV5-1 with TRBJ2-1, with TRBD2 matching 10 bases. CDR3 length equals 16 residues. The ends lost 0 bases at V and 2 bases at J; junction bases unmatched: 2. From germline, CDR1 is SGHRS and CDR2 YFSETQ. CDR3 coding DNA: TGCGCCAGCAGCTTGGGGACTAGCGGTGCCTACAATGAGCAGTTCTTC. Translated, it gives CASSLGTSGAYNEQFF.

This chain uses TRBV5-6 with TRBJ2-2; D remains ambiguous. Trimming took 1 base from V and 6 from J, leaving 13 bases between them. This CDR3 has 15 residues. Germline V gene data show CDR1 as SGHDT and CDR2 as YYEEEE. The CDR3 coding sequence is TGTGCCAGCAGCTTGACGAACAGCCCGGCCGGGGAGCTGTTTTTT. Encoded protein: CASSLTNSPAGELFF.

The chain couples TRBV18 to TRBJ1-2; 7 nucleotides align to TRBD1. The CDR3 loop spans 15 amino acids. The V gene end was trimmed by 6 bases and the J gene end by 4 bases; junction bases not matched to a gene: 11. Germline-derived CDR1 and CDR2 are KGHSH and LQKENI. The CDR3 loop reads CASSPGQSNLYGYTF. CDR3 sequence (DNA): TGTGCCAGCTCCCCGGGACAGAGTAACCTCTATGGCTACACCTTC.

This clone turned up a few times. V usage is TRBV19 and J usage is TRBJ1-1, with a possible D match to TRBD1 (6 bases). Between the trimmed V and J ends, which lost 3 bases and 0 bases, there was a span of 8 bases. The CDR3 consists of 14 residues. Per germline, CDR1 LNHDA and CDR2 SQIVND (reference sequence). The CDR3 spells CASSIRGLNTEAFF. CDR3 coding DNA: TGTGCCAGTAGTATCAGGGGATTGAACACTGAAGCTTTCTTT.

The chain has TRBV6-4 and TRBJ2-1; 7 bases match TRBD1. Germline CDR1 is MRHNA and CDR2 is SNTAGT. The CDR3 consists of 13 residues. With 4 bases clipped from V and 6 bases from J, the junction kept 3 bases outside the gene matches. CDR3: CASSVEGANEQFF. The CDR3 bases are TGTGCCAGCAGTGTAGAGGGGGCCAATGAGCAGTTCTTC.

V is TRBV18 and J is TRBJ2-1; D not certain. CDR3 length: 14 residues. Trimming left V 3 bases short and J 6 bases short, with 12 bases between. Germline assignment: CDR1 KGHSH and CDR2 LQKENI. The CDR3 bases are TGTGCCAGCTCACCTCCCTATGAGGTCAATGAGCAGTTCTTC. It specifies CASSPPYEVNEQFF.

This chain connects TRBV10-3 to TRBJ1-5; no reliable D call. V lost 2 bases, J lost 1 base, and 9 bases lay in between. There are 15 residues in the CDR3. CDR1 is ENHRY, CDR2 SYGVKD, per germline. The chain's CDR3 is CAISEGVRSNQPQHF. The CDR3 bases are TGTGCCATCAGTGAGGGTGTTCGGAGCAATCAGCCCCAGCATTTT.

This chain uses TRBV2 with TRBJ2-3; 7 nucleotides line up with TRBD1. CDR1 is SNHLY, CDR2 FYNNEI, per germline. Germline trimming cut 8 bases from V and 3 bases from J; bases unmatched to any gene: 14. CDR3 length: 16 residues. CDR3 sequence (DNA): TGTGCCAGCCTTCGAACCGGGACAGACCCTACAGATACGCAGTATTTT. This gives the protein CASLRTGTDPTDTQYF.

The chain recombines TRBV10-2 with TRBJ2-5; 11 bases fit TRBD2. The CDR3 extends over 20 amino acids. The V and J ends lost 8 bases and 0 bases, in that order; junction bases with no gene match: 20. Germline V gene data show CDR1 as WSHSY and CDR2 as SAAADI. The CDR3 loop reads CASPGLAGLTEGAYQETQYF. The CDR3 nucleotides are TGCGCCAGCCCCGGACTAGCGGGCTTAACAGAGGGGGCTTACCAAGAGACCCAGTACTTC.

The V gene is TRBV13, the J gene TRBJ2-1; 7 nucleotides match TRBD2. Germline CDR1 and CDR2: PRHDT and FYEKMQ (reference sequence). Trimming at V came to 5 bases and at J to 3 bases, leaving 19 bases not matched to a gene. The CDR3 is 19 amino acids. The CDR3 is CASSKKSPKAGSLYNEQFF. In nucleotides, the CDR3 is TGTGCCAGCAGCAAAAAATCACCCAAAGCGGGATCCCTCTACAATGAGCAGTTCTTC.

V and J are TRBV30 and TRBJ1-5; a weak D match, TRBD1 (5 bases). CDR1 is GTSNPN, CDR2 SVGIG, per germline (reference sequence). The CDR3 runs to 15 residues. Deletions cut 2 bases from V and 4 bases from J, with 15 bases between. CDR3 sequence (DNA): TGTGCCTGGAGTTCGGGGGGGGTGGGTAATCAGCCCCAGCATTTT. This codes for CAWSSGGVGNQPQHF.

The chain has TRBV18 and TRBJ1-1, with D maybe TRBD1 (5 bases). V was pared by 6 bases and J by 4 bases, with 21 bases between. The CDR3 runs 16 residues. The germline CDR1 and CDR2 sequences are KGHSH and LQKENI. The DNA for the CDR3 is TGTGCCAGCTCTCAAACCCAAACAGGCACGATCACTGAAGCTTTCTTT. Amino acid sequence: CASSQTQTGTITEAFF. The full variable domain, rest sourced from reference TRBV18 and TRBJ1-1, is NAGVMQNPRHLVRRRGQEARLRCSPMKGHSHVYWYRQLPEEGLKFMVYLQKENIIDESGMPKERFSAEFPKEGPSILRIQQVVRGDSAAYFCASSQTQTGTITEAFFGQGTRLTVV.

The rearrangement links TRBV6-1 to TRBJ1-2; a weak D match, TRBD1 (6 bases). With 8 bases removed from V and 1 base from J, the gap between germline ends came to 11 bases. Germline CDR1 reads MNHNS; CDR2 reads SASEGT. This CDR3 comprises 13 residues. In DNA form, the CDR3 reads TGTGCCAGCCGGACAGTGTATAACTATGGCTACACCTTC. Translated, it gives CASRTVYNYGYTF.

The V call is TRBV28, the J call TRBJ2-7; 8 nucleotides match TRBD1. Germline V lookup: CDR1 MDHEN, CDR2 SYDVKM. The CDR3 is 15 residues long. After removal of 5 bases from V and 0 bases from J, the junction contained 6 bases not matched to a gene. Written as DNA, the CDR3 is TGTGCCAGCAGTCTGCCTCAGGGGGCCTCCTACGAGCAGTACTTC. It specifies CASSLPQGASYEQYF.

The chain recombines TRBV18 with TRBJ2-3; 12 bases fit TRBD2. The CDR3 totals 17 residues. Looked up from germline, CDR1 is KGHSH and CDR2 is LQKENI. V dropped 3 bases and J dropped 1; count of bases not matched to a gene: 5. The CDR3 DNA sequence: TGTGCCAGCTCACCCCCCCTAGCGGGGGGGGGCACAGATACGCAGTATTTT. Translated: CASSPPLAGGGTDTQYF.

The CDR3 DNA sequence: TGTGCCAGCTCAGGACTAGCGGGGGGAGGTGATGAGCAGTTCTTC. This encodes CASSGLAGGGDEQFF. The rearrangement uses TRBV18 and TRBJ2-1; TRBD2 aligns across 14 bases. There are 15 residues in the CDR3. Germline values: CDR1 KGHSH, CDR2 LQKENI. The ends lost 5 bases at V and 8 bases at J; junction bases unmatched: 5.

The rearrangement links TRBV4-1 to TRBJ2-1, with TRBD1 matching over 9 bases. V gave up 4 bases and J gave up 7 bases; unmatched junction bases: 17. The CDR3 consists of 18 residues. Germline V gene data show CDR1 as MGHRA and CDR2 as YSYEKL. CDR3 bases: TGCGCCAGCAGCCCATTGATCACAGGGGGCCTCAACGGGAATGAGCAGTTCTTC. It translates to CASSPLITGGLNGNEQFF.

The rearrangement uses TRBV6-5 and TRBJ2-7, with a possible D match to TRBD1 (6 bases). CDR1 and CDR2 from the germline V gene are MNHEY and SVGAGI. The length of the CDR3 is 14 residues. V lost 5 bases, J lost 0 bases, and 11 bases lay in between. CDR3 sequence reads: CASSPRTVSYEQYF. In DNA form, the CDR3 reads TGTGCCAGCAGTCCTCGGACAGTCTCCTACGAGCAGTACTTC.

This sequence joins TRBV13 and TRBJ2-7; 9 bases are a match to TRBD2. Germline CDR1 reads PRHDT; CDR2 reads FYEKMQ (reference sequence). The J segment lost 0 bases and the V segment lost 2 bases, leaving 2 bases of the junction unmatched. The CDR3 contains 15 residues. CDR3 DNA sequence: TGTGCCAGCAGCTTACGCGGGAGGGCCTCCTACGAGCAGTACTTC. The encoded protein is CASSLRGRASYEQYF.

The chain couples TRBV5-6 to TRBJ2-3; 9 bases agree with TRBD2. Germline V gene data show CDR1 as SGHDT and CDR2 as YYEEEE. Trimming cost V 0 bases and J 2 bases; bases outside gene matches: 7. This CDR3 comprises 17 residues. The DNA for the CDR3 is TGTGCCAGCAGCTTGGTGCTAGCGGGGTCAACCACAGATACGCAGTATTTT. Translated, it gives CASSLVLAGSTTDTQYF.

The CDR3 coding sequence is TGTGCCAGCACCGATGACGGGAGGGCCGTTCCAGATACGCAGTATTTT. This gives the protein CASTDDGRAVPDTQYF. V is TRBV7-9 and J is TRBJ2-3, with 8 positions matching TRBD2. The CDR3 is 16 amino acids. Germline assignment: CDR1 SEHNR and CDR2 FQNEAQ (reference sequence). Trimming took 7 bases from V and 4 from J; bases not matched to a gene: 13.

The rearrangement joins TRBV2 to TRBJ2-3; D not certain. The germline V and J ends were trimmed by 6 bases and 4 bases, with 8 bases remaining between them. Germline V gene lookup returns CDR1 SNHLY and CDR2 FYNNEI. CDR3 size: 12 residues. The CDR3 spells CASSPIADTQYF. The CDR3 DNA sequence: TGTGCCAGCAGCCCCATTGCAGATACGCAGTATTTT.

This clone was picked up one time. The rearrangement uses TRBV4-1 and TRBJ2-1, with 7 bases fitting TRBD1. The germline V gene has CDR1 MGHRA and CDR2 YSYEKL. CDR3 length: 16 amino acids. V shed 2 bases, J shed 6 bases, and the junction held 10 bases outside the gene matches. CDR3 sequence (DNA): TGCGCCAGCAGCCAACGACCAGGGACAGAGCCCAATGAGCAGTTCTTC. Protein sequence: CASSQRPGTEPNEQFF.

The chain is built from TRBV6-1 and TRBJ2-1; 8 nucleotides align to TRBD1. Unmatched junction bases numbered 6, after V lost 6 bases and J lost 2 bases. Germline V gene data show CDR1 as MNHNS and CDR2 as SASEGT. CDR3 length: 15 amino acids. CDR3 region: CASRLDRGPYNEQFF. In nucleotides, the CDR3 is TGTGCCAGCAGACTTGACAGGGGTCCCTACAATGAGCAGTTCTTC.

This clone has just one count. The chain is built from TRBV5-4 and TRBJ2-3, with 7 bases lining up with TRBD2. V lost 0 bases, J lost 2 bases, and 9 bases stayed unmatched. Looked up from germline, CDR1 is SGHNT and CDR2 is YYREEE (reference sequence). The CDR3 consists of 17 residues. The CDR3 DNA follows: TGTGCCAGCAGCTTGGCTTTGGCAGGACTAGTCACAGATACGCAGTATTTT. This sequence encodes CASSLALAGLVTDTQYF.

The V and J genes are TRBV5-1 and TRBJ2-2; weak D call: TRBD1 (5 bases). CDR3 size: 17 residues. Trimming pared 2 bases from V and 0 bases from J, leaving 14 bases between. Germline lookup yields CDR1 SGHRS and CDR2 YFSETQ. The CDR3 spells CASSFSTDTTNTGELFF. CDR3 in DNA: TGCGCCAGCAGCTTCTCGACAGACACCACGAACACCGGGGAGCTGTTTTTT.

The gene calls are TRBV7-9 and TRBJ1-1; D not certain. This CDR3 comprises 15 residues. The germline CDR1 and CDR2 sequences are SEHNR and FQNEAQ (reference sequence). V gave up 5 bases and J gave up 0 bases, with 13 bases separating them. The chain's CDR3 is CASSRSRGLNTEAFF. CDR3 nucleotide sequence: TGTGCCAGCAGCCGAAGCCGGGGTTTGAACACTGAAGCTTTCTTT.

The chain joins TRBV4-1 to TRBJ1-1; D possibly corresponds to TRBD1 (5 bases). This CDR3 is built from 15 residues. Trimming removed 4 bases from V and 4 bases from J, with 16 bases in between. Germline CDR1 MGHRA, CDR2 YSYEKL. The CDR3: CASSPHRFEVTEAFF. The DNA for the CDR3 is TGCGCCAGCAGCCCCCACAGGTTCGAGGTCACTGAAGCTTTCTTT.

This clone has more than one count but fewer than ten. This chain joins TRBV7-9 and TRBJ2-1, with 7 bases that match TRBD2. This CDR3 spans 14 amino acids. J was trimmed by 10 bases and V by 0 bases; bases with no gene match: 6. Germline-derived CDR1 and CDR2 are SEHNR and FQNEAQ (reference sequence). The CDR3, as DNA: TGTGCCAGCAGCTTAGCGGGGAGGGTGAACGAGCAGTTCTTC. Translation: CASSLAGRVNEQFF.